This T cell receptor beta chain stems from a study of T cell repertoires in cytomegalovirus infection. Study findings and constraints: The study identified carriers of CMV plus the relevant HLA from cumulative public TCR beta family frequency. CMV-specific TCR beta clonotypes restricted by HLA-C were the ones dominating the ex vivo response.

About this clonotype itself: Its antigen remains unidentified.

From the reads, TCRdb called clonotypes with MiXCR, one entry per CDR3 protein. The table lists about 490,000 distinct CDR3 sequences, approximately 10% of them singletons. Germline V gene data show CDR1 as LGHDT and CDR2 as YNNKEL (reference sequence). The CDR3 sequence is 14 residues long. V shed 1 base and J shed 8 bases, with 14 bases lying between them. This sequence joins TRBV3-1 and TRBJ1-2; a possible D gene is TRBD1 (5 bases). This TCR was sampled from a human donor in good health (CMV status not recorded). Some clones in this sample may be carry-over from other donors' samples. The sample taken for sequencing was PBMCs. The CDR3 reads CASSQAGGVRGYTF. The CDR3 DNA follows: TGTGCCAGCAGCCAAGCAGGAGGGGTGCGCGGCTACACCTTC.